This T cell receptor (beta chain) was identified during a study of monozygotic twins with inflammatory bowel disease. Findings and caveats of the study: No one strong IBD-associated signal or clonotype was supported. Among IBD patients, fewer clonotypes were shared with others than among healthy twins, especially with disease activity.

Eight reactions per sample, run separately, yielded cDNA. TCRdb reprocessed the 5' RACE reads and stores each CDR3 protein as one record, lacking DNA. This sample's table reports approximately 390,000 distinct CDR3 sequences. About this clonotype itself: The antigen is unknown.

Germline V gives CDR1 SGHNT, CDR2 YYREEE (reference sequence). This CDR3 region has 13 residues. The rearrangement links TRBV5-4 to TRBJ2-1. The sample taken for sequencing was blood. The sequence came from a human donor with ulcerative colitis or Crohn's disease, or a healthy co-twin of an affected twin (not recorded which). The CDR3 loop reads CASSLPSNNEQFF. Drawing the rest from reference TRBV5-4 and TRBJ2-1, the complete variable domain is ETGVTQSPTHLIKTRGQQVTLRCSSQSGHNTVSWYQQALGQGPQFIFQYYREEENGRGNFPPRFSGLQFPNYSSELNVNALELDDSALYLCASSLPSNNEQFFGPGTRLTVL.